This T cell receptor beta chain was identified in a study of OX40 agonist ivuxolimab in advanced cancers. The wider study: Every patient in dose escalation had hepatocellular carcinoma, melanoma, renal cell or head and neck cancer. Males comprised around 80% of the group, whose mean age was approximately 60 years (range 23 to 79). Treatment received earlier with anti-PD-1, anti-PD-L1 or anti-CTLA-4 agents was allowed, and around 40% had some. Study results and limitations: On average, CD8+ T cells showed a greater number of expanded clones than CD4+.

Repertoires were generated with immunoSEQ multiplex PCR, while TCRdb's copy carries only in-frame clones and drops some. In the table there are roughly 7,000 clones, roughly 80% of which are singletons. The germline CDR1 and CDR2 sequences are MDHEN and SYDVKM. This CDR3 comprises 15 residues. Trimming cost V 6 bases and J 3 bases; bases outside gene matches: 5. With respect to this clone: The antigen is undetermined.

This chain uses TRBV28 with TRBJ2-1; 10 nucleotides align to TRBD1. Material: CD4+ or CD8+ T cells sorted from blood, obtained in a trial of the OX40 agonist ivuxolimab. This TCR was recovered from an adult with an advanced solid tumor such as melanoma, head and neck, liver or kidney cancer. In DNA form, the CDR3 reads TGTGCCAGCAGACAGACAGGGGGCGGCTACAATGAGCAGTTCTTC. Encoded protein: CASRQTGGGYNEQFF.